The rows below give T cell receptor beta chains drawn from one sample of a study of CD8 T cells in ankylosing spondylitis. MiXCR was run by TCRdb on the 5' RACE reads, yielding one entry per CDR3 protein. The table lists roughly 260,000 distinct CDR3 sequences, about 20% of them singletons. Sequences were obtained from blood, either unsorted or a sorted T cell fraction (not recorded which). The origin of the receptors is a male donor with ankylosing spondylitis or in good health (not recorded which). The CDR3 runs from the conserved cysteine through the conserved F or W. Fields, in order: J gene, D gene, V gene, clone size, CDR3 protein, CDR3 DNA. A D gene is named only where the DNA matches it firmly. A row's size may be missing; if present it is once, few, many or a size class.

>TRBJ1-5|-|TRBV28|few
CASSFGDWVQPQHF
TGTGCCAGCAGTTTTGGGGACTGGGTGCAGCCCCAGCATTTT
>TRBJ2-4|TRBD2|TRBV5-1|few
CASSFELAGLGAKNIQYF
TGCGCCAGCAGCTTCGAATTAGCGGGCCTCGGGGCCAAAAACATTCAGTACTTC
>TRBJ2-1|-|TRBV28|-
CASSLLGSEQFF
TGTGCCAGCAGTTTATTAGGCAGTGAGCAGTTCTTC
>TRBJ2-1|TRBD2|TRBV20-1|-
CSAPKTSGGPQTEQFF
TGCAGTGCTCCCAAGACTAGCGGGGGCCCTCAGACTGAGCAGTTCTTC
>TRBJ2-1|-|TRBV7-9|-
CASRGRRTKAYNEQFF
TGTGCCAGCAGGGGACGAAGGACTAAGGCCTACAATGAGCAGTTCTTC
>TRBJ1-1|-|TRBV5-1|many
CASSLMVLGRNTEAFF
TGCGCCAGCAGCTTGATGGTACTCGGGCGGAACACTGAAGCTTTCTTT
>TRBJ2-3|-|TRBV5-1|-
CASSSGLTVPGDTQYF
TGCGCCAGCAGCTCCGGGCTAACCGTCCCGGGAGATACGCAGTATTTT
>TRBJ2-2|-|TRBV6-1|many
CASILAQGTGELFF
TGTGCCAGCATCCTAGCCCAGGGCACCGGGGAGCTGTTTTTT
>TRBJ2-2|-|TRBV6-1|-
CASSELGGAGELFF
TGTGCCAGCAGTGAACTAGGGGGGGCCGGGGAGCTGTTTTTT
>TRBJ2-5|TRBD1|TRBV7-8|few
CASSPRRDRDQETQYF
TGTGCCAGCAGCCCACGGCGTGACAGGGACCAAGAGACCCAGTACTTC
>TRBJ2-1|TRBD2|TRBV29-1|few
CSGGGGWSYNEQFF
TGCAGCGGGGGCGGGGGTTGGTCCTACAATGAGCAGTTCTTC
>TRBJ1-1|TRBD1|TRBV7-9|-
CASSLLGQGFSGTEAFF
TGTGCCAGCAGCTTACTGGGACAGGGGTTTTCGGGCACTGAAGCTTTCTTT
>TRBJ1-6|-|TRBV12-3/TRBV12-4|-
CASSFQGPAGSPLHF
TGTGCCAGCAGTTTTCAGGGCCCCGCGGGTTCACCCCTCCACTTT
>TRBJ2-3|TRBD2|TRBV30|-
CACSGRRAADTQYF
TGTGCCTGTTCCGGGAGGCGGGCGGCAGATACGCAGTATTTT
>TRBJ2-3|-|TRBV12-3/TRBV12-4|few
CASTPVGRNTQYF
TGTGCCAGCACCCCCGTAGGGCGCAATACGCAGTATTTT
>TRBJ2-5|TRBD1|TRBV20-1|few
CSASPGRTGETQYF
TGCAGTGCTAGCCCGGGACGGACAGGAGAGACCCAGTACTTC
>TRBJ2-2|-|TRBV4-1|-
CASSQAPTGELFF
TGCGCCAGCAGCCAAGCCCCCACCGGGGAGCTGTTTTTT
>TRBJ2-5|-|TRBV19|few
CASSIGGETQYF
TGTGCCAGTAGTATTGGAGGAGAGACCCAGTACTTC
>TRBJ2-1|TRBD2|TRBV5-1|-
CASSVGLAGYNEQFF
TGCGCCAGCAGCGTCGGACTAGCGGGGTACAATGAGCAGTTCTTC
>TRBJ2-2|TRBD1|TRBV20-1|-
CSARWRDRATGKLFF
TGCAGTGCTAGGTGGCGGGACAGGGCCACCGGGAAGCTGTTTTTT
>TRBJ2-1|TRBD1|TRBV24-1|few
CATRGQGSNNEQFF
TGTGCCACCAGAGGACAGGGGAGTAACAATGAGCAGTTCTTC
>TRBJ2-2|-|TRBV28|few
CASSRRTVTNTGELFF
TGTGCCAGCAGTAGGAGGACAGTGACAAACACCGGGGAGCTGTTTTTT
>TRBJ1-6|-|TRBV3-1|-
CASSWNRANSPLHF
TGTGCCAGCAGCTGGAACAGGGCGAATTCACCCCTCCACTTT
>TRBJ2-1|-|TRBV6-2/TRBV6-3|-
CASRLRDSTYNEQFF
TGTGCCAGCAGACTAAGGGACTCGACTTACAATGAGCAGTTCTTC
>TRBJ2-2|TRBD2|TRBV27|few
CASRWGGGELFF
TGTGCCAGCAGGTGGGGGGGCGGGGAGCTGTTTTTT
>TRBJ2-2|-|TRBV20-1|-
CSANRPNTGELFF
TGCAGTGCTAATAGGCCGAACACCGGGGAGCTGTTTTTT
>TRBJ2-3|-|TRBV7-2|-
CASSRYRPDTDTQYF
TGTGCCAGCAGCCGATACAGGCCCGACACAGATACGCAGTATTTT
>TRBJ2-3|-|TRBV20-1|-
CSASWTASTDTQYF
TGCAGTGCAAGTTGGACTGCTAGCACAGATACGCAGTATTTT